The 5 T cell receptor beta chains listed next were all sequenced from one sample in a study of cytomegalovirus exposure and HLA in healthy donors. The PCR contained 60 Vbeta and 13 Jbeta primers. TCRdb keeps only in-frame clones here, not all; method: immunoSEQ multiplex PCR. The sample has about 190,000 clones, roughly 80% seen once; the top ten hold roughly 2.8%. Sequencing was done on a sample of PBMCs. The receptors shown here come from a woman aged 30 to 39 in good health and CMV-seropositive.

The chain recombines TRBV11-3 with TRBJ2-3; D unclear. Germline-derived CDR1 and CDR2 are SGHNT and YENEEA. V was clipped by 2 bases and J by 2 bases, with 8 bases between them. This CDR3 is built from 14 residues. The CDR3 sequence: CASSLRLPTDTQYF. The CDR3 nucleotides read TGTGCCAGCAGCTTACGACTCCCCACAGATACGCAGTATTTT.

The chain joins TRBV7-9 to TRBJ2-4; TRBD1 aligns across 9 bases. Unmatched junction bases numbered 4, after V lost 7 bases and J lost 3 bases. The CDR3 runs 14 residues. Germline lookup yields CDR1 SEHNR and CDR2 FQNEAQ (reference sequence). The CDR3 protein is CASIRTGDKNIQYF. The CDR3, as DNA: TGTGCCAGCATCAGGACAGGGGACAAAAACATTCAGTACTTC.

The chain carries TRBV28 and TRBJ2-3, with 9 positions matching TRBD2. Trimming at V came to 2 bases and at J to 4 bases, leaving 10 bases not matched to a gene. The CDR3 covers 17 residues. CDR1 is MDHEN, CDR2 SYDVKM, per germline. CDR3 protein: CASSLASASGTPDTQYF. CDR3 DNA sequence: TGTGCCAGCAGTTTAGCGTCGGCTAGCGGGACCCCAGATACGCAGTATTTT.

In this sample, this clone turned up a few times. The V gene is TRBV19, the J gene TRBJ1-4; a weak D match, TRBD1 (6 bases). Germline loops: CDR1 LNHDA, CDR2 SQIVND (reference sequence). Deletions cut 5 bases from V and 7 bases from J, with 14 bases between. The CDR3 is made up of 14 amino acids. The CDR3 bases are TGTGCCAGTAGTGTCTCAGGGGTTGGTGAAAAACTGTTTTTT. Amino acid sequence: CASSVSGVGEKLFF.

This sequence joins TRBV2 and TRBJ2-2, with TRBD1 identical over 11 bases. CDR1 SNHLY and CDR2 FYNNEI come from the germline V gene. V lost 3 bases, J lost 2 bases, and 2 bases stayed unmatched. This CDR3 region has 16 residues. In nucleotides, the CDR3 is TGTGCCAGCAGTGATGGGACAGGGGGTAACACCGGGGAGCTGTTTTTT. This codes for CASSDGTGGNTGELFF. Full variable domain (missing parts from reference TRBV2 and TRBJ2-2): EPEVTQTPSHQVTQMGQEVILRCVPISNHLYFYWYRQILGQKVEFLVSFYNNEISEKSEIFDDQFSVERPDGSNFTLKIRSTKLEDSAMYFCASSDGTGGNTGELFFGEGSRLTVL.